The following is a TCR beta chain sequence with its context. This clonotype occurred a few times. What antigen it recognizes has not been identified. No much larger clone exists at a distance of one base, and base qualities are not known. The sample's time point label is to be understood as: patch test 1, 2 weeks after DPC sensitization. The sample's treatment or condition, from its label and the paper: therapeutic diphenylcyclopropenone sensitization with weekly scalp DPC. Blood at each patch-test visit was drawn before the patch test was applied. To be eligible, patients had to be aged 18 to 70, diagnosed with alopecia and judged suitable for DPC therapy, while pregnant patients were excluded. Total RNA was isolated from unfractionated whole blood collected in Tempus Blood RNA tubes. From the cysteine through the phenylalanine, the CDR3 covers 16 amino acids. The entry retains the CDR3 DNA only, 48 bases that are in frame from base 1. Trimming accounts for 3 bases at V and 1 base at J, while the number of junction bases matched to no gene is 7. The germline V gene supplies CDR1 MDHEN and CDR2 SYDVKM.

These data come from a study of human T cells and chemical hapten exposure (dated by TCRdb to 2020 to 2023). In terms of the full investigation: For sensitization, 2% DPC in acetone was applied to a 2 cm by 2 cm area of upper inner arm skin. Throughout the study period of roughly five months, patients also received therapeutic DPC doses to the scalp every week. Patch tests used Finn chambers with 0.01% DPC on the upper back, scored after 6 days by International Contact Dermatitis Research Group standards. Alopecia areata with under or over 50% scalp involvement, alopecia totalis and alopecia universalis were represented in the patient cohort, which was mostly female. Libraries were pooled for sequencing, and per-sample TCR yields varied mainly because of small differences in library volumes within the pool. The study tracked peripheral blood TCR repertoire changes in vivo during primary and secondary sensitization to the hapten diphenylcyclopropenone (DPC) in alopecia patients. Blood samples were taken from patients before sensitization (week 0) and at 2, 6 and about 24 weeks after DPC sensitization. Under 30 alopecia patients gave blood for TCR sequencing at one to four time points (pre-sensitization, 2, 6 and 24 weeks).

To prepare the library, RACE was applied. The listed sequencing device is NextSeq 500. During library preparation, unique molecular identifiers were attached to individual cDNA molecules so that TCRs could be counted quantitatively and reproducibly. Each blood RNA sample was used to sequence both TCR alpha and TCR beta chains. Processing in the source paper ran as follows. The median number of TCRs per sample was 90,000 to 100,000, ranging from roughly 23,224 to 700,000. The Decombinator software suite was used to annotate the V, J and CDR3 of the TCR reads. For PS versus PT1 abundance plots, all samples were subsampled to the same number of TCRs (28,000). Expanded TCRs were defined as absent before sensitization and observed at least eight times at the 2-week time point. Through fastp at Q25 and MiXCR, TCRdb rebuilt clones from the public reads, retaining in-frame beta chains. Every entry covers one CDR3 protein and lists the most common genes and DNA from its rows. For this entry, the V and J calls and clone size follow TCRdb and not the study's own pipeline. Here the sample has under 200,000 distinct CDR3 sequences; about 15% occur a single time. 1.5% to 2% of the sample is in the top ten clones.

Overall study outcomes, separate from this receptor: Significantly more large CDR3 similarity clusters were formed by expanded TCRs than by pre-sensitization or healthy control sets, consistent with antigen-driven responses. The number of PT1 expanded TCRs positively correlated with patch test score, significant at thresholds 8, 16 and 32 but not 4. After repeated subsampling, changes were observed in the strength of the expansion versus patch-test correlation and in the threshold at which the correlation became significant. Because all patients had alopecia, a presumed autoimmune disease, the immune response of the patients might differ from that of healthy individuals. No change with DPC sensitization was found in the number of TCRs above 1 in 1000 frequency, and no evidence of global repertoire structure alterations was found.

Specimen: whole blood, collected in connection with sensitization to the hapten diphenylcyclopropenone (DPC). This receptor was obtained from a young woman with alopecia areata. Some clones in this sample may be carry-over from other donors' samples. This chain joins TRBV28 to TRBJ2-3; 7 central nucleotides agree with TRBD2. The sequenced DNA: TGTGCCAGCAGTTTTATGGGCGCGGGGGGCACAGATACGCAGTATTTT. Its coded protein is CASSFMGAGGTDTQYF.